A selection of T cell receptor beta chains follows, all from one sample in a study of T cells after yellow fever vaccination. TCRdb reanalysed the 5' RACE reads using MiXCR and keeps one entry per CDR3 protein. The data hold hundreds of thousands of distinct CDR3 sequences, with around 3.6% observed a single time. Here the sequenced sample was PBMCs, taken on the day of the yellow fever booster vaccination. The source of these receptors is a man aged 18 to 29 who received the YFV17D yellow fever vaccine. Each CDR3 is given with its conserved first and last residue. The order of the fields is CDR3 DNA, CDR3 protein, clone size, D gene, V gene, CDR3 length, J gene. The D gene is left open where the match is weak. Where a row states a size, it is once, few, many or the class of an expanded clone; other rows omit it.

TGTGCCTGGAGCCACGGCCCAGGGCTTGGCTATGGCTACACCTTC | CAWSHGPGLGYGYTF | many | NA | TRBV30 | 15 | TRBJ1-2
TGTGCCAGCAGTGTAAGTTTAGAGCAGTTCTTC | CASSVSLEQFF | many | NA | TRBV28 | 11 | TRBJ2-1
TGTGCCAGCAGTTACACCCCAGCATACGAGCAGTACTTC | CASSYTPAYEQYF | NA | NA | TRBV6-6 | 13 | TRBJ2-7
TGCGCCAGCAGCCAATGGGGGGCAGATTACTACGAGCAGTACTTC | CASSQWGADYYEQYF | NA | NA | TRBV4-1 | 15 | TRBJ2-7
TGCAGCGTTGAGCGGGGGTGGTCCTACAATGAGCAGTTCTTC | CSVERGWSYNEQFF | many | TRBD2 | TRBV29-1 | 14 | TRBJ2-1
TGCAGCGTTATGCAGGGAGGTAACGGGGAGCTGTTTTTT | CSVMQGGNGELFF | NA | NA | TRBV29-1 | 13 | TRBJ2-2
TGTGCCACCAGCGACTTCTTGGGGACACACTATTCCACAGATACGCAGTATTTT | CATSDFLGTHYSTDTQYF | many | NA | TRBV15 | 18 | TRBJ2-3
TGCAGTGCTAGGTCCAGGGGGCTAAGCAATCAGCCCCAGCATTTT | CSARSRGLSNQPQHF | NA | TRBD1 | TRBV20-1 | 15 | TRBJ1-5
TGCGCCAGCAGCCAAGTGAGGGGCACAGATACGCAGTATTTT | CASSQVRGTDTQYF | NA | NA | TRBV4-1 | 14 | TRBJ2-3
TGTGCCAGCAGCTTAACAGGCGGAGCCAGCACAGATACGCAGTATTTT | CASSLTGGASTDTQYF | many | NA | TRBV7-3 | 16 | TRBJ2-3
TGTGCCAGCAGCATGCATGGGGCAGGAGCTTTCTTT | CASSMHGAGAFF | NA | NA | TRBV28 | 12 | TRBJ1-1
TGTGCCAGCAGGGCCAGACAGGAAGAGACCCAGTACTTC | CASRARQEETQYF | NA | NA | TRBV6-1 | 13 | TRBJ2-5
TGTGCCAGCTCACCACTTGGGGGGCCTGATGAGCCCCAGCATTTT | CASSPLGGPDEPQHF | few | NA | TRBV18 | 15 | TRBJ1-5
TGTGCCAGCAGCTTCGCTAGGTTCTACGAGCAGTACTTC | CASSFARFYEQYF | many | NA | TRBV7-3 | 13 | TRBJ2-7
TGTGCCAGCAGCTTGCGGCAGGGTTCCAATCAGCCCCAGCATTTT | CASSLRQGSNQPQHF | few | NA | TRBV5-6 | 15 | TRBJ1-5
TGTGCCAGCAGCTTAGGTTTCGGGCCCATCTACGAGCAGTACTTC | CASSLGFGPIYEQYF | many | NA | TRBV7-3 | 15 | TRBJ2-7
TGTGCCAGCAAGCCGGGACGGATCAATCAGCCCCAGCATTTT | CASKPGRINQPQHF | many | NA | TRBV6-6 | 14 | TRBJ1-5
TGTGCCAGCAGCCCCCCCGGGGGGACCTACAATGAGCAGTTCTTC | CASSPPGGTYNEQFF | many | TRBD2 | TRBV7-2 | 15 | TRBJ2-1
TGCAGTGCTCCCTCGAGGGAAAGCCAAGAGACCCAGTACTTC | CSAPSRESQETQYF | NA | NA | TRBV20-1 | 14 | TRBJ2-5
TGTGCCAGCAGCCCAGGACTAGACTACAATGAGCAGTTCTTC | CASSPGLDYNEQFF | many | TRBD2 | TRBV7-3 | 14 | TRBJ2-1
TGCAGTGTTAGCGGCCAGGGGGGGGCCAACGTCCTGACTTTC | CSVSGQGGANVLTF | few | NA | TRBV20-1 | 14 | TRBJ2-6
TGCGCCAGCAGCTTGGCCCCGGGGCCCTACAATGAGCAGTTCTTC | CASSLAPGPYNEQFF | many | NA | TRBV5-1 | 15 | TRBJ2-1
TGTGCCATCTCTCTCGCGGGGGGTTCCTACAATGAGCAGTTCTTC | CAISLAGGSYNEQFF | many | TRBD2 | TRBV12-3/TRBV12-4 | 15 | TRBJ2-1
TGCGCCAGCAGCCGACAGAGAACTAACTATGGCTACACCTTC | CASSRQRTNYGYTF | NA | NA | TRBV4-1 | 14 | TRBJ1-2
TGCAGTGCTAGCACCATGCCGGACACTGAAGCTTTCTTT | CSASTMPDTEAFF | many | NA | TRBV20-1 | 13 | TRBJ1-1
TGCAGTGCTAGAGATACAGGGGGCGTTGAAAAACTGTTTTTT | CSARDTGGVEKLFF | many | TRBD1 | TRBV20-1 | 14 | TRBJ1-4
TGTGCCAGCAGCTCCCGGGACAGATTTCCCCAGTACTTC | CASSSRDRFPQYF | NA | TRBD1 | TRBV5-6 | 13 | TRBJ2-5
TGTGCCAGCAGCGTCCGGGGCTCTTTCGTCGATGGTGAGCAGTTCTTC | CASSVRGSFVDGEQFF | NA | NA | TRBV9 | 16 | TRBJ2-1
TGTGCCAGCAGTTTTACCGGAGACACCGGGGAGCTGTTTTTT | CASSFTGDTGELFF | few | NA | TRBV6-2/TRBV6-3 | 14 | TRBJ2-2
TGTGCCAGCAGCTTGACAGCCTACCAAGAGACCCAGTACTTC | CASSLTAYQETQYF | many | NA | TRBV7-2 | 14 | TRBJ2-5
TGTGCCAGCACCCAGGACGTGGGCGGGGTGCTGTTTTTT | CASTQDVGGVLFF | NA | NA | TRBV2 | 13 | TRBJ2-2
TGTGCCAGCAGTGAACTAGATCTGGGTTATGGCTACACCTTC | CASSELDLGYGYTF | few | NA | TRBV25-1 | 14 | TRBJ1-2
TGTGCCAGCAGCCAAGAAGGAGTCCACATTCGATCCTACGAGCAGTACTTC | CASSQEGVHIRSYEQYF | once | NA | TRBV14 | 17 | TRBJ2-7
TGTGCCAGCAGCCTGCGGCCTGTAGCGGGGTTGGGGAATGAGCAGTTCTTC | CASSLRPVAGLGNEQFF | NA | TRBD2 | TRBV7-6 | 17 | TRBJ2-1
TGCAGTGCTAGGGTAGCGGCGAACACCGGGGAGCTGTTTTTT | CSARVAANTGELFF | many | NA | TRBV20-1 | 14 | TRBJ2-2
TGCGCCAGCAGCCGGGACGGTGGGATAGGAGGGGAGCTGTTTTTT | CASSRDGGIGGELFF | many | NA | TRBV5-1 | 15 | TRBJ2-2
TGTGCCAGCAGTTTATCGATTATGGGGGAAGGCGCAGATACGCAGTATTTT | CASSLSIMGEGADTQYF | many | NA | TRBV27 | 17 | TRBJ2-3
TGCGCCAGCAGCCTCAGGACACCCTACAATGAGCAGTTCTTC | CASSLRTPYNEQFF | few | NA | TRBV5-1 | 14 | TRBJ2-1
TGCAGTGCTAGATTGGGTGGGGCCGGGGAGCTGTTTTTT | CSARLGGAGELFF | many | NA | TRBV20-1 | 13 | TRBJ2-2
TGTGCCAGTAGTACCTGGGACACCCGCTCTGGAAACACCATATATTTT | CASSTWDTRSGNTIYF | few | NA | TRBV19 | 16 | TRBJ1-3
TGCGCCAGCAGCTTCCTCTCGGACGCCAGAAATGAGCAGTTCTTC | CASSFLSDARNEQFF | many | NA | TRBV5-1 | 15 | TRBJ2-1
TGTGCCAGCAGTTCAACCGGAAGAGGCACTGAAGCTTTCTTT | CASSSTGRGTEAFF | many | NA | TRBV11-2 | 14 | TRBJ1-1
TGTGCCAGCAGTTTCCGCTCATTTCTGGCGAACACCGGGGAGCTGTTTTTT | CASSFRSFLANTGELFF | many | NA | TRBV28 | 17 | TRBJ2-2
TGTGCCAGCAGCCATCCCGGCAGGGGGGAGACCCAGTACTTC | CASSHPGRGETQYF | few | TRBD1 | TRBV7-9 | 14 | TRBJ2-5
TGCGCCAGCAGCCCTGGGACTAGCGGTAGCACAGATACGCAGTATTTT | CASSPGTSGSTDTQYF | many | TRBD2 | TRBV4-1 | 16 | TRBJ2-3